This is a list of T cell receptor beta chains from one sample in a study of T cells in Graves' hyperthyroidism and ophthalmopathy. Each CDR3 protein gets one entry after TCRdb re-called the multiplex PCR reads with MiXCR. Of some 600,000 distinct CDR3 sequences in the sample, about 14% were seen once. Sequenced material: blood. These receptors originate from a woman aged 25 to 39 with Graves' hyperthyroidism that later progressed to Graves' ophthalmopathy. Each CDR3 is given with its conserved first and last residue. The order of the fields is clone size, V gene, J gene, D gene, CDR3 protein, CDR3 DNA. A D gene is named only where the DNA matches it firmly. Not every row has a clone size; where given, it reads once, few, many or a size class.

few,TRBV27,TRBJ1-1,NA,CASSLTRGLSEAFF,TGTGCCAGCAGTTTAACGCGGGGGTTAAGTGAAGCTTTCTTT
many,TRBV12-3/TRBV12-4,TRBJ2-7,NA,CASSLFYSYEQYF,TGTGCCAGCAGTTTATTCTACTCCTACGAGCAGTACTTC
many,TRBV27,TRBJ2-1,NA,CASSLVLGPSIGEFF,TGTGCCAGCAGTTTAGTCCTTGGGCCTTCAATTGGGGAGTTCTTC
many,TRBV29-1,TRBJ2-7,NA,CSVEQSPYEQYF,TGCAGCGTTGAACAGAGTCCCTACGAGCAGTACTTC
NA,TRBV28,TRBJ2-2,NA,CASSFFRGEGPGELFF,TGTGCCAGCAGTTTTTTCCGGGGCGAGGGCCCCGGGGAGCTGTTTTTT
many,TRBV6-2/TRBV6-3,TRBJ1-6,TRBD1,CASSYTGTGSPLHF,TGTGCCAGCAGTTACACCGGGACAGGCTCACCCCTCCACTTT
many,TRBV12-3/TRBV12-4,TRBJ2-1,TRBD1,CASSKGQEGFNEQFF,TGTGCCAGCAGCAAGGGACAGGAGGGCTTTAATGAGCAGTTCTTC
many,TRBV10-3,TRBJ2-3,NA,CAITVSGSTDTQYF,TGTGCCATCACAGTTAGCGGAAGCACAGATACGCAGTATTTT
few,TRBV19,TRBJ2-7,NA,CASSTSDSDLSYEQYF,TGTGCCAGTAGTACCAGCGACTCTGACCTTTCCTACGAGCAGTACTTC
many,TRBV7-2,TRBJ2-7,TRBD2,CASTGGYEQYF,TGTGCCAGCACCGGGGGGTACGAGCAGTACTTC
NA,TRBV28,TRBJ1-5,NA,CASNNGGEGDQPQHF,TGTGCCAGCAACAATGGGGGGGAGGGAGATCAGCCCCAGCATTTT
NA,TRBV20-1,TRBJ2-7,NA,CSARAYRSGTGGYEQYF,TGCAGTGCTAGAGCCTACCGTTCGGGGACGGGTGGCTACGAGCAGTACTTC
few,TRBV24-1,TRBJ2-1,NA,CATSDPWTDRSSYNEQFF,TGTGCCACCAGTGATCCCTGGACCGATAGGAGCTCCTACAATGAGCAGTTCTTC
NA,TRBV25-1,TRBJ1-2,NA,CASRGPSRLGYTF,TGTGCCAGCAGGGGTCCAAGCCGGCTTGGCTACACCTTC
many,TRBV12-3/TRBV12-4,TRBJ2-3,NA,CASSSQDWGPDTQYF,TGTGCCAGCAGTTCCCAGGACTGGGGCCCAGATACGCAGTATTTT
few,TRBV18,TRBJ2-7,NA,CASSALDSSSYEQYF,TGTGCCAGCTCCGCTTTAGATTCCAGCTCCTACGAGCAGTACTTC
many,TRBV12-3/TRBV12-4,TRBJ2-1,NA,CASSLTGKLLNEQFF,TGTGCCAGCAGTTTAACCGGAAAACTACTCAATGAGCAGTTCTTC
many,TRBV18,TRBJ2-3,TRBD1,CASSPRTGTSTDTQYF,TGTGCCAGCTCACCCCGGACAGGGACTAGCACAGATACGCAGTATTTT
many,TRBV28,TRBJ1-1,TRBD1,CASAGGKTEAFF,TGTGCCAGCGCAGGGGGGAAAACTGAAGCTTTCTTT
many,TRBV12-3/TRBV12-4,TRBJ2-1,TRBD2,CASTLLAGVNNEQFF,TGTGCCAGCACCCTTCTAGCGGGAGTAAACAATGAGCAGTTCTTC
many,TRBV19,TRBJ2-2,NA,CASSGPLISGELFF,TGTGCCAGTTCCGGGCCCCTGATTTCAGGGGAGCTGTTTTTT
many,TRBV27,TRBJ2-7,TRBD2,CASSRLAGGGYEQYF,TGTGCCAGCAGTCGGCTAGCGGGAGGCGGGTACGAGCAGTACTTC
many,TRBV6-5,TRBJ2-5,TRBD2,CASSYSYSGMRQETQYF,TGTGCCAGCAGTTACTCCTATAGCGGGATGAGACAAGAGACCCAGTACTTC
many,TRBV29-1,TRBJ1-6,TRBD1,CSVWTGGNSPLHF,TGCAGCGTCTGGACAGGGGGCAATTCACCCCTCCACTTT
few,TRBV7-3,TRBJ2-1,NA,CASSPQGFGEQFF,TGTGCCAGCAGCCCACAGGGATTTGGGGAGCAGTTCTTC
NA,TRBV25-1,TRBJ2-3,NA,CASSKGGAFDTDTQYF,TGTGCCAGCAGTAAAGGAGGAGCGTTCGACACAGATACGCAGTATTTT